This T cell receptor (beta chain) appears in the sequencing data of a study of cytomegalovirus exposure and HLA in healthy donors. Overall study context: A prior study identified 110 million or so unique TCR beta sequences from some 180 million T cells. Study outcomes and limitations: Per published reports, the classifier diagnosed cytomegalovirus status with high specificity and sensitivity. Productive status was seen about 87% or about 30% of the time for most TCR beta V segments in an earlier analysis.

The PCR ran on 60 Vbeta and 13 Jbeta primers. Produced via immunoSEQ multiplex PCR; TCRdb's table is partial and in-frame only. The sample has about 92,000 clones, just under 85% seen once. With regard to this clone: The antigen is unknown.

Germline CDR1 and CDR2: MGHRA and YSYEKL. This CDR3 is built from 15 residues. V shed 2 bases and J 6 bases; nucleotides not matched to a gene: 7. Donors likely had unrecorded immune exposures despite being nominally healthy when sampled. Specimen: PBMCs. The TCR was taken from a woman between 18 and 29 years old in good health and CMV-seropositive. This sequence joins TRBV4-1 and TRBJ2-1, with TRBD2 identical over 7 bases. The CDR3, as DNA: TGCGCCAGCAGCCAATTCTCCGGACTAGGCAATGAGCAGTTCTTC. Its translation is CASSQFSGLGNEQFF.